The 30 T cell receptor beta chains reported below all come from one sample, sequenced in a study of cytomegalovirus exposure and HLA in healthy donors. The PCR used 60 Vbeta and 13 Jbeta primers. Repertoires were generated with immunoSEQ multiplex PCR, while TCRdb's copy carries only in-frame clones and drops some. The data hold approximately 100,000 clones, with about 75% observed a single time. Sample: PBMCs. These receptors all stem from a woman under 30 in good health and CMV-seropositive.

This sequence joins TRBV27 and TRBJ2-1; 9 bases fit TRBD2. CDR1 MNHEY and CDR2 SMNVEV come from the germline V gene (reference sequence). V gave up 4 bases and J gave up 0 bases; unmatched junction bases: 1. The CDR3 contains 15 residues. In DNA form, the CDR3 reads TGTGCCAGCAGTTCTAGCGGGAACTCCTACAATGAGCAGTTCTTC. It codes for CASSSSGNSYNEQFF.

The table lists this clone with a count of one. V and J are TRBV7-9 and TRBJ2-5; a weak D match, TRBD2 (6 bases). The CDR3 covers 14 residues. V gave up 5 bases and J gave up 0 bases, with 10 bases separating them. Germline lookup yields CDR1 SEHNR and CDR2 FQNEAQ (reference sequence). CDR3 residues: CASSHRDYQETQYF. CDR3 sequence (DNA): TGTGCCAGCAGCCACCGGGACTACCAAGAGACCCAGTACTTC.

The chain couples TRBV29-1 to TRBJ1-1; a weak D match, TRBD1 (6 bases). V lost 4 bases to trimming and J lost 5 bases, with 11 bases between them. The CDR3 consists of 12 residues. CDR1 and CDR2 from the germline V gene are SQVTM and ANQGSEA. Here the CDR3 DNA reads TGCAGCGTTGCTAGGCAGGGGACTGAAGCTTTCTTT. Its translation: CSVARQGTEAFF.

This clone occurred a few times. The junction departs from germline at one end; a sequencing error may be responsible. The chain links TRBV7-2 to TRBJ2-7, with TRBD1 identical over 7 bases. Germline V gene lookup returns CDR1 SGHTA and CDR2 FQGNSA. The CDR3 loop spans 15 amino acids. CDR3 region: CASSQDGTENYEQYF. The DNA of the CDR3 is TGCGCCAGCAGCCAAGACGGGACAGAGAACTACGAGCAGTACTTC.

The chain recombines TRBV11-2 with TRBJ2-7; weak D call: TRBD1 (6 bases). The CDR3 loop spans 15 amino acids. The V end was cut by 5 bases, the J end by 0 bases, with 14 bases between. Germline V lookup: CDR1 SGHAT, CDR2 FQNNGV. The CDR3 nucleotides read TGTGCCAGCAGCCTAATCCAGGGGAGCTCCTACGAGCAGTACTTC. This sequence encodes CASSLIQGSSYEQYF.

The rearrangement uses TRBV7-2 and TRBJ2-7; D is perhaps TRBD2 (6 bases). V was trimmed by 1 base and J by 3 bases, leaving 13 bases between them. The CDR3 has 15 amino acids. Germline V gives CDR1 SGHTA, CDR2 FQGNSA. The CDR3 DNA reads TGTGCCAGCAGCTTAGTGTCGGGAGTGGGCTACGAGCAGTACTTC. This sequence encodes CASSLVSGVGYEQYF.

Comment on this clone: The CDR3 does not end in the conserved phenylalanine or tryptophan, so this is likely a read error. The chain combines TRBV7-9 with TRBJ2-7; TRBD2 matches 8 bases. Germline lookup yields CDR1 SEHNR and CDR2 FQNEAQ (reference sequence). CDR3 length: 14 amino acids. The trim removed 6 bases at V and 0 bases at J, leaving 4 bases unmatched. The CDR3 sequence: CASSPSGSSYEQYL. The CDR3 bases are TGTGCCAGCAGTCCTAGCGGGTCCTCCTACGAGCAGTACCTC.

The genes are TRBV27 and TRBJ2-3, with D perhaps matching TRBD1 (6 bases). Trimming cost V 5 bases and J 1 base, with 19 bases left between them. There are 17 residues in the CDR3. Looked up from germline, CDR1 is MNHEY and CDR2 is SMNVEV (reference sequence). The CDR3 DNA sequence: TGTGCCAGCAGTATGACCCCAGGGGTGGTGCGCACAGATACGCAGTATTTT. Translation gives CASSMTPGVVRTDTQYF.

V is TRBV7-7 and J is TRBJ2-5, with TRBD2 matching 9 bases. The V and J ends lost 5 bases and 4 bases, in that order; junction bases with no gene match: 8. CDR3 length: 15 amino acids. Germline V gene sequence: CDR1 SSHAT, CDR2 FNYEAQ (reference sequence). The DNA of the CDR3 is TGTGCCAGCAGCAATAGCGGGAGCTGGGGAGAGACCCAGTACTTC. Translation: CASSNSGSWGETQYF.

V gene TRBV30 combines with J gene TRBJ1-1; maybe TRBD1 (5 bases). Germline values: CDR1 GTSNPN, CDR2 SVGIG (reference sequence). CDR3 length equals 15 residues. Trimming stripped 0 bases from V and 0 bases from J, with 11 bases between. The CDR3, as DNA: TGTGCCTGGAGTGTTCCAGGGCCTATGAACACTGAAGCTTTCTTT. Translation gives CAWSVPGPMNTEAFF.

V usage is TRBV5-1 and J usage is TRBJ2-7; tentative D call: TRBD2 (6 bases). Germline CDR1 and CDR2: SGHRS and YFSETQ. The CDR3 extends over 14 amino acids. Trimming cost V 1 base and J 0 bases, with 8 bases left between them. CDR3: CASSLRRDSYEQYF. Written as DNA, the CDR3 is TGCGCCAGCAGCTTGCGGCGGGACTCCTACGAGCAGTACTTC.

On this clone itself: Other DNA sequences in the sample encode the same CDR3. V gene TRBV5-6 combines with J gene TRBJ2-1, with D maybe TRBD2 (6 bases). The length of the CDR3 is 13 residues. The germline V gene encodes CDR1 SGHDT and CDR2 YYEEEE. V lost 4 bases, J lost 3 bases, and 8 bases lay in between. CDR3 loop: CASSPGGYNEQFF. The CDR3 bases are TGTGCCAGCAGCCCCGGGGGCTACAATGAGCAGTTCTTC.

CDR3 in amino acids: CASRAWSTEAFF. The DNA of the CDR3 is TGTGCCAGCAGGGCCTGGAGCACTGAAGCTTTCTTT. The chain has TRBV28 and TRBJ1-1; D is undetermined. Germline V gives CDR1 MDHEN, CDR2 SYDVKM. The CDR3 sequence is 12 residues long. Trimming shortened V by 6 bases and J by 4 bases, and 9 bases separated the two germline ends. The variable domain in full, completed from reference TRBV28 and TRBJ1-1, reads DVKVTQSSRYLVKRTGEKVFLECVQDMDHENMFWYRQDPGLGLRLIYFSYDVKMKEKGDIPEGYSVSREKKERFSLILESASTNQTSMYLCASRAWSTEAFFGQGTRLTVV.

The chain links TRBV7-3 to TRBJ2-7, with 8 bases that match TRBD1. CDR1 and CDR2 (germline): SGHTA, FQGTGA. Trimming removed 2 bases from V and 6 bases from J; junction bases left unmatched: 9. The CDR3 runs to 15 residues. This CDR3 reads CASSLGGTGLVEQYF. In DNA form, the CDR3 reads TGTGCCAGCAGCTTAGGGGGGACAGGCCTTGTCGAGCAGTACTTC.

The J gene is TRBJ2-3, the V gene TRBV4-3; 8 nucleotides line up with TRBD2. The length of the CDR3 is 16 residues. J gave up 0 bases and V 4 bases, and 6 bases lay outside the gene matches. Germline V gene data show CDR1 as LGHNA and CDR2 as YSLEER. In DNA form, the CDR3 reads TGCGCCAGCAGCCCTGCGGGAGGCTCTAGCACAGATACGCAGTATTTT. As protein: CASSPAGGSSTDTQYF.

The J gene is TRBJ2-3, the V gene TRBV6-5; 14 bases are shared with TRBD2. CDR1 and CDR2 from the germline V gene are MNHEY and SVGAGI. The CDR3 extends over 15 amino acids. With 7 bases clipped from V and 6 bases from J, the junction kept 6 bases outside the gene matches. The chain's CDR3 is CASNSWTSGRDTQYF. The CDR3 DNA follows: TGTGCCAGCAATTCTTGGACTAGCGGGAGGGATACGCAGTATTTT.

The chain links TRBV7-9 to TRBJ2-1; TRBD1 might be the D (6 bases). The CDR3 has 16 amino acids. The germline V gene has CDR1 SEHNR and CDR2 FQNEAQ (reference sequence). Trimming shortened V by 4 bases and J by 6 bases, and 19 bases separated the two germline ends. The CDR3 protein is CASSSPSLGQINEQFF. CDR3 sequence (DNA): TGTGCCAGCAGCTCCCCTAGTCTGGGACAAATCAATGAGCAGTTCTTC.

This sequence joins TRBV27 and TRBJ1-5, with TRBD1 identical over 7 bases. The length of the CDR3 is 13 residues. The germline gives CDR1 MNHEY, CDR2 SMNVEV (reference sequence). V lost 9 bases to trimming and J lost 7 bases; unmatched junction nucleotides: 9. The CDR3 coding sequence is TGTGCCAGGGCAGGGGGTGCCACGCAGCCCCAGCATTTT. Its protein is CARAGGATQPQHF.

Only a few counts were recorded for this clone. The chain has TRBV5-1 and TRBJ2-5, with 7 bases fitting TRBD1. In germline, CDR1 is SGHRS, CDR2 YFSETQ. Trimming removed 4 bases from V and 2 bases from J; junction bases left unmatched: 5. The CDR3 contains 14 residues. The CDR3 sequence: CASSLGTEQETQYF. In DNA form, the CDR3 reads TGCGCCAGCAGCCTCGGGACAGAGCAAGAGACCCAGTACTTC.

V usage is TRBV7-9 and J usage is TRBJ1-2; 7 nucleotides match TRBD1. This CDR3 spans 12 amino acids. Germline CDR1 and CDR2: SEHNR and FQNEAQ (reference sequence). The V and J ends lost 7 bases and 8 bases, in that order; junction bases with no gene match: 7. CDR3 DNA: TGTGCCAGCAACATAGACAGGGAAGGCTACACCTTC. This translates into CASNIDREGYTF. The full variable domain, its missing parts supplied by reference TRBV7-9 and TRBJ1-2, is DTGVSQNPRHKITKRGQNVTFRCDPISEHNRLYWYRQTLGQGPEFLTYFQNEAQLEKSRLLSDRFSAERPKGSFSTLEIQRTEQGDSAMYLCASNIDREGYTFGSGTRLTVV.

The V and J genes are TRBV25-1 and TRBJ2-7; D gene ambiguous. The germline V gene has CDR1 MGHDK and CDR2 SYGVNS. The CDR3 has 14 amino acids. Trimming took 0 bases from V and 1 from J, leaving 7 bases between them. In nucleotides, the CDR3 is TGTGCCAGCAGTGAATATATCACATCCTACGAGCAGTACTTC. It translates to CASSEYITSYEQYF.

The V call is TRBV6-1, the J call TRBJ2-3; possibly TRBD1 for D (6 bases). Looked up from germline, CDR1 is MNHNS and CDR2 is SASEGT. V was cut by 0 bases and J by 5 bases, with 15 bases left in between. This CDR3 is built from 16 residues. CDR3 in amino acids: CASSEAYGGAKDTQYF. The DNA of the CDR3 is TGTGCCAGCAGTGAAGCTTATGGGGGCGCGAAAGATACGCAGTATTTT.

This clone has only a few counts. The gene calls are TRBV7-9 and TRBJ2-7; D is perhaps TRBD2 (6 bases). Germline CDR1 is SEHNR and CDR2 is FQNEAQ (reference sequence). CDR3 size: 14 residues. The V end lost 4 bases, the J end lost 7 bases, and 17 bases lay between the germline ends. CDR3 DNA sequence: TGTGCCAGCAGCTCGGGACTGGGGTACGGTGAGCAGTACTTC. It specifies CASSSGLGYGEQYF.

This chain links TRBV25-1 with TRBJ1-1; D is unclear. This CDR3 has 16 residues. Trimming took 1 base from V and 4 from J, leaving 16 bases between them. Germline V gene lookup returns CDR1 MGHDK and CDR2 SYGVNS. CDR3 DNA sequence: TGTGCCAGCAGTGAATCCCTCGAGGGAACCCTCACTGAAGCTTTCTTT. It encodes CASSESLEGTLTEAFF.

The CDR3 region has the DNA TGTGCCATCAGTGAGACCGGACAGGGAGAAGCTTTCTTT. Protein sequence: CAISETGQGEAFF. The chain employs TRBV10-3 and TRBJ1-1; the match to TRBD1 covers 8 bases. From germline, CDR1 is ENHRY and CDR2 SYGVKD. Trimming at V came to 2 bases and at J to 8 bases, leaving 4 bases not matched to a gene. The CDR3 is 13 residues long.

This clone was seen just once. The CDR3 loop is CASSKESGANVLTF. CDR3 nucleotide sequence: TGTGCCAGTAGTAAGGAGTCTGGGGCCAACGTCCTGACTTTC. V gene TRBV19 combines with J gene TRBJ2-6; D gene unclear. Germline V gene lookup returns CDR1 LNHDA and CDR2 SQIVND (reference sequence). Trimming removed 4 bases from V and 1 base from J, with 5 bases in between. The CDR3 contains 14 residues. Combining the CDR3 with reference TRBV19 and TRBJ2-6 gives the whole variable domain DGGITQSPKYLFRKEGQNVTLSCEQNLNHDAMYWYRQDPGQGLRLIYYSQIVNDFQKGDIAEGYSVSREKKESFPLTVTSAQKNPTAFYLCASSKESGANVLTFGAGSRLTVL.

The CDR3 region has the DNA TGCGCCAGCAGCTTGGCCAGCTCTGGGGCCAACGTCCTGACTTTC. Encoded protein: CASSLASSGANVLTF. This sequence joins TRBV5-1 and TRBJ2-6; D remains ambiguous. Deletions cut 0 bases from V and 0 bases from J, with 4 bases between. The CDR3 is 15 amino acids. Germline CDR1 reads SGHRS; CDR2 reads YFSETQ. Full variable domain (rest looked up from reference TRBV5-1 and TRBJ2-6): KAGVTQTPRYLIKTRGQQVTLSCSPISGHRSVSWYQQTPGQGLQFLFEYFSETQRNKGNFPGRFSGRQFSNSRSEMNVSTLELGDSALYLCASSLASSGANVLTFGAGSRLTVL.

The V and J genes are TRBV29-1 and TRBJ2-7; D may be TRBD2 (5 bases). The CDR3 has 11 residues. From germline, CDR1 is SQVTM and CDR2 ANQGSEA. V lost 3 bases and J lost 9, with 12 bases in between. The CDR3, as DNA: TGCAGCGTTGAGTCGGACTCAGGGCAGTACTTC. Residues: CSVESDSGQYF.

The rearrangement uses TRBV5-1 and TRBJ1-1; D not resolved. Per the germline V gene, CDR1 is SGHRS and CDR2 is YFSETQ. CDR3 length: 13 residues. Trimming removed 0 bases from V and 1 base from J, with 4 bases in between. The CDR3 DNA is TGCGCCAGCAGCTTGGACTGGAACACTGAAGCTTTCTTT. It encodes CASSLDWNTEAFF.

V gene TRBV28 combines with J gene TRBJ2-7, with 10 bases that match TRBD2. Trimming cost V 3 bases and J 0 bases; bases outside gene matches: 11. Germline CDR1 MDHEN, CDR2 SYDVKM. CDR3 length: 18 residues. The CDR3 coding sequence is TGTGCCAGCAGTTTCATACCTACTAGCGGGATTAGCTCCTACGAGCAGTACTTC. Translation: CASSFIPTSGISSYEQYF.